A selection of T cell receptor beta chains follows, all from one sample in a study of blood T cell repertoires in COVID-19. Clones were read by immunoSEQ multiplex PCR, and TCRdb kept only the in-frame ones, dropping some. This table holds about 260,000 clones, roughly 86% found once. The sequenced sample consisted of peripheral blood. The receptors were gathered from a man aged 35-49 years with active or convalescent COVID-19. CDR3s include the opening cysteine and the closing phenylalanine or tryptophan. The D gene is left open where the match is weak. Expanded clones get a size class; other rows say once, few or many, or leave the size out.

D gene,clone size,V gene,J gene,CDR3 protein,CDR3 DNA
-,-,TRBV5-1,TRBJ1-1,CASSTGGTEAFF,TGCGCCAGCAGCACCGGGGGGACTGAAGCTTTCTTT
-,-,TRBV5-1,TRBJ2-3,CASSLEFIGLSTDTQYF,TGCGCCAGCAGCTTGGAATTTATCGGACTGAGCACAGATACGCAGTATTTT
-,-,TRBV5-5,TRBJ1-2,CASSWRTQDYGYTF,TGTGCCAGCAGCTGGCGGACACAAGACTATGGCTACACCTTC
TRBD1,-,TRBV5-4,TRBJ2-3,CASSTGQGADTQYF,TGTGCCAGCAGCACCGGACAGGGGGCAGATACGCAGTATTTT
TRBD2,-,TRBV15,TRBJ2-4,CATSGGTSGWGIQYF,TGTGCCACCAGCGGCGGGACTAGCGGGTGGGGCATTCAGTACTTC
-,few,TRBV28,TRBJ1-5,CASSLSRPHQPQHF,TGTGCCAGCAGTTTATCCAGGCCTCATCAGCCCCAGCATTTT
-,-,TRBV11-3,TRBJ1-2,CASSLDLGGMVNGYTF,TGTGCCAGCAGCTTAGATCTGGGGGGAATGGTCAATGGCTACACCTTC
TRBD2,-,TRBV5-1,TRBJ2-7,CASSLPQRGDVEQYF,TGCGCCAGCAGCCTCCCCCAGCGGGGGGACGTGGAGCAGTACTTC
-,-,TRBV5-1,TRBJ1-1,CASSRDTGTEAFF,TGCGCCAGCAGCCGGGACACTGGCACTGAAGCTTTCTTT
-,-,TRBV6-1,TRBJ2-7,CASSEGETFYEQYF,TGTGCCAGCAGTGAAGGGGAGACATTTTACGAGCAGTACTTC
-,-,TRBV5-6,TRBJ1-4,CASSPDYRDEKLFF,TGTGCCAGCAGCCCCGACTACAGGGATGAAAAACTGTTTTTT
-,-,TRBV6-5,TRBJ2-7,CASSYSGQFYEQYF,TGTGCCAGCAGTTACTCCGGACAGTTCTACGAGCAGTACTTC
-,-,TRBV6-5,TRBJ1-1,CASSYGADSAKEAFF,TGTGCCAGCAGTTACGGGGCAGACTCCGCAAAAGAAGCTTTCTTT
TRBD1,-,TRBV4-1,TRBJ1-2,CASSQALTGGVNYGYTF,TGCGCCAGCAGCCAAGCGCTCACAGGGGGCGTGAACTATGGCTACACCTTC
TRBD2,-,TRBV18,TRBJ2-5,CASSLAGGGETQYF,TGTGCCAGCTCACTAGCGGGAGGTGGAGAGACCCAGTACTTC
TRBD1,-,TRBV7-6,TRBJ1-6,CASSLTDRANSPLHF,TGTGCCAGCAGCTTAACAGACAGGGCTAATTCACCCCTCCACTTT
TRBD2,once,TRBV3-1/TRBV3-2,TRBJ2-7,CASSQGGGGSYEQYF,TGTGCCAGCAGCCAAGGTGGCGGGGGCTCCTACGAGCAGTACTTC
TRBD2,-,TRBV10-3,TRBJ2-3,CAISGTSGIGTDTQYF,TGTGCCATCAGTGGGACTAGCGGGATTGGCACAGATACGCAGTATTTT
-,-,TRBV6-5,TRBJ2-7,CASSYSRTSQAYEQYF,TGTGCCAGCAGTTACTCGAGAACGAGCCAAGCCTACGAGCAGTACTTC
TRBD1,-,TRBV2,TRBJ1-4,CASRETGLNEKLFF,TGTGCCAGCAGGGAGACAGGGCTTAATGAAAAACTGTTTTTT
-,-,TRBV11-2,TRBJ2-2,CASSLEGQGLTGELFF,TGTGCCAGCAGCTTAGAAGGTCAGGGTCTCACCGGGGAGCTGTTTTTT
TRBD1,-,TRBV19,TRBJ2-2,CASSRVDRAGGELFF,TGTGCCAGTAGTCGGGTTGACAGGGCCGGCGGGGAGCTGTTTTTT
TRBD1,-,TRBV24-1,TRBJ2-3,CATSDSGQRLTDTQYF,TGTGCCACCAGTGATTCGGGACAGCGCCTCACAGATACGCAGTATTTT
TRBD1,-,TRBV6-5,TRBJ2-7,CASTAIGTGGFEQYF,TGTGCCAGCACCGCAATTGGGACAGGGGGGTTCGAGCAGTACTTC
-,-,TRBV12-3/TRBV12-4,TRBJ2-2,CARQENTGELFF,TGTGCCCGACAGGAAAACACCGGGGAGCTGTTTTTT
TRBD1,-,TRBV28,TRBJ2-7,CASSPGTGAYEQYF,TGTGCCAGCAGCCCCGGGACAGGGGCCTACGAGCAGTACTTC
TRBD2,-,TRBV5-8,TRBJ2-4,CASSHKPGLAGKNIQYF,TGTGCCAGCAGCCACAAACCGGGACTAGCGGGAAAAAACATTCAGTACTTC
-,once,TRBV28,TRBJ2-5,CASSLAAAEEETQYF,TGTGCCAGCAGTTTAGCAGCGGCCGAGGAAGAGACCCAGTACTTC
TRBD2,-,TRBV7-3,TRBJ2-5,CASSLTSGRGAQYF,TGTGCCAGCAGCTTAACTAGCGGGAGGGGGGCCCAGTACTTC
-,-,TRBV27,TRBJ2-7,CASRVRGGIKGEQYF,TGTGCCAGCAGGGTGAGAGGGGGTATTAAGGGCGAGCAGTACTTC
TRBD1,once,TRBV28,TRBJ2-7,CASSVTGGGIIYEQYF,TGTGCCAGCAGTGTCACAGGGGGCGGAATTATATACGAGCAGTACTTC
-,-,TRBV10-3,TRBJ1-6,CAISGEQGFNSPLHF,TGTGCCATCAGTGGGGAACAGGGATTCAATTCACCCCTCCACTTT
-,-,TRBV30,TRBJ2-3,CAWSVEYSLNQGSYRTDTQYF,TGTGCCTGGAGTGTAGAATATAGTCTCAATCAGGGATCCTACCGCACAGATACGCAGTATTTT
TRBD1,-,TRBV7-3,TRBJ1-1,CASSGQGLPEAFF,TGTGCCAGCAGCGGACAGGGTCTCCCTGAAGCTTTCTTT
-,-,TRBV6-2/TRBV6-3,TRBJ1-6,CASSYPKIGQAYNSPLHF,TGTGCCAGCAGTTACCCGAAAATAGGACAAGCCTATAATTCACCCCTCCACTTT
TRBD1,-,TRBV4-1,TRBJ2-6,CASSQDPGGASGANVLTF,TGCGCCAGCAGCCAAGATCCAGGGGGCGCTTCTGGGGCCAACGTCCTGACTTTC
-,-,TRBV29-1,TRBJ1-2,CSADVAGRRYGYTF,TGCAGCGCGGACGTGGCAGGGCGACGGTATGGCTACACCTTC
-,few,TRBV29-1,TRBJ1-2,CSVDLQGLYGYTF,TGCAGCGTTGATCTCCAGGGCTTATATGGCTACACCTTC
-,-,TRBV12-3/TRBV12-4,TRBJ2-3,CASSFLGSGEYF,TGTGCCAGCAGTTTTCTAGGCAGTGGCGAGTATTTT
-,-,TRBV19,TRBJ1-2,CASSIATVGGGYTF,TGTGCCAGTAGTATAGCAACAGTTGGAGGTGGCTACACCTTC
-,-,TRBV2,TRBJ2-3,CSTVRERTQYF,TGTTCGACAGTCCGGGAGAGGACGCAGTATTTT
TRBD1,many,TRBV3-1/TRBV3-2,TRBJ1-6,CASSLRDRVSSPLHF,TGTGCCAGCAGCTTACGGGACAGGGTGAGTTCACCCCTCCACTTT
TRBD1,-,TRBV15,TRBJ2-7,CATAVTGWDEQYF,TGTGCCACCGCAGTGACAGGGTGGGACGAGCAGTACTTC
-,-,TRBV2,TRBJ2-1,CASSDLDSSSYNEQFF,TGTGCCAGCAGTGACCTAGACTCCAGCTCCTACAATGAGCAGTTCTTC
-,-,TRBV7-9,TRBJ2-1,CASSPSSDRHPFF,TGTGCCAGCAGCCCCTCGAGTGACCGACATCCGTTCTTC
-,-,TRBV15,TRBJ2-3,CATSTRSPSDSFLSDTQYF,TGTGCCACCAGCACCCGGTCCCCTAGCGACAGTTTCCTTTCAGATACGCAGTATTTT
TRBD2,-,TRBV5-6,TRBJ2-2,CASSWGLAGSRFGELFF,TGTGCCAGCAGCTGGGGACTAGCGGGGTCTAGGTTCGGGGAGCTGTTTTTT
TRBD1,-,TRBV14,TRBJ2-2,CASRQNRGVTGELFF,TGTGCCAGCAGACAGAACAGGGGAGTCACCGGGGAGCTGTTTTTT
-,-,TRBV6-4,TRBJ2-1,CASSVDTRQDNEQFF,TGTGCCAGCAGTGTGGACACCCGACAGGACAATGAGCAGTTCTTC
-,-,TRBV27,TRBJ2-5,CASSFRETQYF,TGTGCCAGCAGTTTTCGAGAGACCCAGTACTTC
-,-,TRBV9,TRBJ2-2,CASSVEGGDTGELFF,TGTGCCAGCAGCGTAGAAGGAGGGGACACCGGGGAGCTGTTTTTT
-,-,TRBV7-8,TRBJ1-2,CASFLRTTVINYGYTF,TGTGCCAGCTTCCTAAGGACGACAGTAATTAACTATGGCTACACCTTC
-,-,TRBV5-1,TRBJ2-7,CASRINSYEQYF,TGCGCCAGCAGAATAAATTCCTACGAGCAGTACTTC
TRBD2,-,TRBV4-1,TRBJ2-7,CASSAGTSGRLTSYEQYF,TGCGCCAGCAGCGCTGGGACTAGCGGGAGGTTAACGTCCTACGAGCAGTACTTC